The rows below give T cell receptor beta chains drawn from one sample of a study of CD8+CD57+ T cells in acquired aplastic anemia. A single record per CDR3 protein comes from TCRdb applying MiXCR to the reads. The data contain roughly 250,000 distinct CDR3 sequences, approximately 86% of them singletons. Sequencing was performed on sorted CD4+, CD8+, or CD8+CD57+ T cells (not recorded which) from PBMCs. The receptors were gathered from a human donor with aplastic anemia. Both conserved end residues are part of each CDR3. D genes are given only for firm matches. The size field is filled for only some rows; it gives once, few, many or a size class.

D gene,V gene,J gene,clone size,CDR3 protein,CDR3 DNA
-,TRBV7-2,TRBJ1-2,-,CASSQGREGGDTF,TGTGCCAGCAGCCAGGGGAGGGAAGGTGGCGACACCTTC
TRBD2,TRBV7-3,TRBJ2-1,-,CASSLDSGGYAEQFF,TGTGCCAGCAGCTTGGATAGCGGGGGGTACGCTGAGCAGTTCTTC
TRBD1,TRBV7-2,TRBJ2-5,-,CASRYGDRGQNQETQYF,TGTGCCAGCAGGTACGGTGACAGGGGGCAAAATCAAGAGACCCAGTACTTC
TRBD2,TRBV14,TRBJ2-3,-,CASSPRLATSTDTQYF,TGTGCCAGCAGCCCCAGACTAGCGACAAGCACAGATACGCAGTATTTT
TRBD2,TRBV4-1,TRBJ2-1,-,CASSASGRALGANEQFF,TGCGCCAGCAGTGCTAGCGGGAGGGCCCTCGGGGCGAATGAGCAGTTCTTC
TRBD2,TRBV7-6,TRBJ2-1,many,CASSLAGVANEQFF,TGTGCCAGCAGCCTAGCGGGAGTAGCCAATGAGCAGTTCTTC
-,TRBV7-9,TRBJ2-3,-,CASSWADEPVTGPF,TGTGCCAGCTCCTGGGCGGATGAGCCGGTTACGGGGCCATTT
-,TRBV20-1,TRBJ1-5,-,CSVNGGEINPQHF,TGCAGCGTCAACGGGGGGGAGATTAATCCCCAGCATTTT
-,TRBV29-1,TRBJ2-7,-,CSVFHGYEQYF,TGCAGCGTTTTTCACGGATACGAGCAGTACTTC
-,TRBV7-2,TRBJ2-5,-,CASSHPTGQETQYF,TGTGCTAGCAGCCACCCCACGGGGCAAGAGACCCAGTACTTC
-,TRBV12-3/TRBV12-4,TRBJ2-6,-,CASSFKDSGANVLTF,TGTGCCAGCAGTTTCAAGGACTCTGGGGCCAACGTCCTGACTTTC
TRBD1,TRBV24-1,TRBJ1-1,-,CASSYTNSRGAEAFF,TGTGCCAGCAGTTACACGAACTCCAGGGGGGCTGAAGCTTTCTTT
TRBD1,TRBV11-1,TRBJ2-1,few,CASSLNPTGGSDEQFF,TGTGCCAGCAGCCTCAACCCGACAGGGGGGAGCGATGAGCAGTTCTTC
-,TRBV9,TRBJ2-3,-,CASSGGDRQGGNTF,TGTGCCAGCAGCGGGGGGGACCGACAGGGAGGAAACACCTTC
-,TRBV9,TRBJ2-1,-,CASSIARESTDTQFF,TGTGCCAGCAGCATAGCGAGAGAAAGCACAGATACGCAGTTCTTC
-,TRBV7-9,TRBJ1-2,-,CASSLAGSCGVNVYTF,TGTGCCAGCAGCTTAGCGGGTAGCTGCGGGGTCAACGTCTACACCTTC
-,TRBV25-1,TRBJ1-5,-,CASSTASGQPQHF,TGTGCCAGCAGTACGGCTTCGGGTCAGCCCCAGCATTTT
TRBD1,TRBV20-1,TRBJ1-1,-,CSAPGGTGNTEAFF,TGCAGTGCCCCTGGCGGGACAGGGAACACTGAAGCTTTCTTT
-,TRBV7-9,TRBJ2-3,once,CASNLAGDPQSLYF,TGTGCCAGCAACTTAGCTGGAGATCCCCAGTCGCTGTATTTT
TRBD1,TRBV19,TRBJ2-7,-,CASSIAPRGPATYEQYF,TGTGCCAGTAGTATAGCACCAAGGGGGCCGGCGACCTACGAGCAGTACTTC
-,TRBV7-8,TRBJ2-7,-,CASSLAGSADTQYYF,TGTGCCAGCAGCTTAGCGGGAAGTGCCGATACGCAGTATTACTTC
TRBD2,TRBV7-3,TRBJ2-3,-,CASGYAGGAAKYF,TGTGCCAGCGGGTACGCGGGAGGAGCTGCGAAGTATTTT
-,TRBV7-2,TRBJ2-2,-,CASSLGEGHTGELFF,TGTGCCAGCAGCCTCGGAGAGGGGCACACCGGGGAGCTGTTTTTT
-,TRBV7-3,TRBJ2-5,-,CATSRGSGQGTHSF,TGTGCCACCAGCAGGGGCAGCGGGCAGGGGACACACTCCTTC
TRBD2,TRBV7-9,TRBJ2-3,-,CASSPGLGAHTDTQYF,TGTGCCAGCAGCCCGGGACTAGGCGCTCATACGGATACTCAGTATTTT
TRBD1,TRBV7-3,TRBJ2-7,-,CASSLGQGPYAQYF,TGTGCCAGCAGCTTGGGACAGGGTCCCTACGCGCAGTACTTC
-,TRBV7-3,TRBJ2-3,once,CASSAHSTGTQYF,TGTGCCAGCAGCGCTCATAGCACAGGGACGCAGTATTTT
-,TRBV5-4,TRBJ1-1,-,CASGFTTVVLNTEAFF,TGTGCCAGCGGCTTTACTACCGTCGTCTTGAACACTGAAGCTTTCTTT
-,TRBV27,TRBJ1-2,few,CAKQRIHNYGYTF,TGTGCCAAACAGCGGATACATAACTATGGCTACACCTTC
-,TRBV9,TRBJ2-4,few,CASSVGVGNIQYF,TGTGCCAGCAGCGTAGGAGTCGGGAACATTCAGTACTTC
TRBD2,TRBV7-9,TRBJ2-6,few,CASSFERSGGGDELTF,TGTGCCAGCAGCTTTGAAAGAAGCGGGGGGGGCGATGAGCTGACTTTC
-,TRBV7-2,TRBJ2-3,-,CASGDGGGATQYF,TGTGCCAGCGGGGACGGGGGAGGAGCTACGCAGTATTTT
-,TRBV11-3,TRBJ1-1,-,CASSGEVREGGNTEAFF,TGTGCCAGCAGCGGAGAGGTCCGAGAGGGAGGAAACACTGAAGCTTTCTTT
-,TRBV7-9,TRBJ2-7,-,CASSSGRVGIYEQYF,TGTGCCAGCAGCTCCGGGCGGGTGGGAATCTACGAGCAGTACTTC
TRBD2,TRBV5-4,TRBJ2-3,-,CASSFTSGTDTQYF,TGTGCCAGCAGCTTTACTAGCGGCACAGATACGCAGTATTTT
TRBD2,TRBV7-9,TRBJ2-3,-,CASGLERSGGSDEYF,TGTGCCAGCGGCTTAGAAAGAAGCGGGGGGAGCGATGAGTATTTT
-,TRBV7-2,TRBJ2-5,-,CASSLTGGHQETQYF,TGTGCCAGCAGCTTGACGGGGGGCCATCAAGAGACCCAGTACTTC
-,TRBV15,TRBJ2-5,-,CLTGGGSAQETQYF,TGTCTCACTGGCGGAGGCAGCGCTCAAGAGACCCAGTACTTC
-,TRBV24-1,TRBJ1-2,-,CATSGLTINYGYTF,TGTGCCACCAGTGGGTTGACTATAAACTATGGCTACACCTTC
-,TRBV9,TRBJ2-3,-,CASSVASDTQYFYF,-
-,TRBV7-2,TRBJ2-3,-,CASSLGGGDDTYF,TGTGCCAGCAGTTTAGGGGGAGGAGATGATACGTATTTT
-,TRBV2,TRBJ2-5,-,CASSNWQGSQETQYF,TGTGCCAGCAGTAATTGGCAGGGCTCTCAAGAGACCCAGTACTTC
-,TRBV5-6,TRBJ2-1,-,CASSFGEARDSRYNEQFF,TGTGCCAGCAGCTTTGGGGAGGCCCGGGACTCCCGCTACAATGAGCAGTTCTTC
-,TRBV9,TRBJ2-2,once,CASSHRGSGGEQFF,TGTGCCAGCAGCCATCGCGGCTCTGGGGGAGAGCAGTTTTTT
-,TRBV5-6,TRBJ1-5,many,CASSLERGNQPQHF,TGTGCCAGCAGCTTGGAGAGGGGCAATCAGCCCCAGCATTTT